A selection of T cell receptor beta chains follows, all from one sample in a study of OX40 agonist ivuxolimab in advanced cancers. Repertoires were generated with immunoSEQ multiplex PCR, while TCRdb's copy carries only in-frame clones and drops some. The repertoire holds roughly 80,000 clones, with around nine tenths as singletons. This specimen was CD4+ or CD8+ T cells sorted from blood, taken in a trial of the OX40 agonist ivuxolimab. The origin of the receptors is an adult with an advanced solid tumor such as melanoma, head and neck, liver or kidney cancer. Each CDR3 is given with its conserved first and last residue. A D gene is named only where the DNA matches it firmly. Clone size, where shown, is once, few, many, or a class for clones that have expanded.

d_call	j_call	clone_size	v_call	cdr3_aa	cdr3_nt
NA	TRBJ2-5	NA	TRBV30	CAWSYRDRTQYF	TGTGCCTGGTCCTACAGGGATCGGACCCAGTACTTC
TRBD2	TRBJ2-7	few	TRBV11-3	CASSPGWTSGMSEQYF	TGTGCCAGCAGCCCCGGGTGGACTAGCGGGATGAGCGAGCAGTACTTC
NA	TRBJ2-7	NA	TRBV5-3	CASSFPYEQYF	TGTGCCAGCAGCTTTCCCTACGAGCAGTACTTC
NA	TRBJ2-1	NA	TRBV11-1	CASSFTLLDYNEQFF	TGTGCCAGCAGCTTCACCCTACTAGATTACAATGAGCAGTTCTTC
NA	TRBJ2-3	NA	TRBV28	CASSLQGRGRSTDTQYF	TGTGCCAGCAGCTTACAGGGAAGAGGGCGTAGCACAGATACGCAGTATTTT
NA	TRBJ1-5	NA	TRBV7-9	CASSARGFQPQHF	TGTGCCAGCAGCGCCAGGGGTTTTCAGCCCCAGCATTTT
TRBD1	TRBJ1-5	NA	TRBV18	CASSRTGDQPQHF	TGTGCCAGCTCACGGACAGGGGATCAGCCCCAGCATTTT
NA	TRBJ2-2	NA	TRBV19	CASIPRGGAGELFF	TGTGCCAGTATCCCCAGGGGGGGAGCCGGGGAGCTGTTTTTT
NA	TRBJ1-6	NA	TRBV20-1	CSARTDSPLHF	TGCAGTGCCCGGACAGATTCACCCCTCCACTTT
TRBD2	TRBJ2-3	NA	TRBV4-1	CASSQERLAGDTQYF	TGCGCCAGCAGCCAAGAACGGCTAGCGGGAGATACGCAGTATTTT
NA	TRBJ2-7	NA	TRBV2	CASSERGEVQYF	TGTGCCAGCAGTGAAAGGGGGGAGGTGCAGTACTTC
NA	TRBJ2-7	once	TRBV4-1	CASSQPGHLPYEQYF	TGCGCCAGCAGCCAACCGGGACACCTCCCCTACGAGCAGTACTTC
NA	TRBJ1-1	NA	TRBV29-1	CSVAPGGGGTEAFF	TGCAGCGTTGCCCCGGGGGGGGGAGGTACTGAAGCTTTCTTT
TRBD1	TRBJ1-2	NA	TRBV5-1	CASSFTNRGRKDYGYTF	TGCGCCAGCAGCTTCACAAACAGGGGGAGAAAGGACTATGGCTACACCTTC
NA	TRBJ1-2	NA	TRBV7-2	CASSLMGAQYGYTF	TGTGCCAGCAGCTTAATGGGGGCCCAATATGGCTACACCTTC
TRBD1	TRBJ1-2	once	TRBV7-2	CASSRDSNYGYTF	TGTGCCAGCAGCCGGGACAGCAACTATGGCTACACCTTC
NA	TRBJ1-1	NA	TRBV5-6	CASSFNDRSVAEAFF	TGTGCCAGCAGCTTTAATGACCGATCGGTCGCTGAAGCTTTCTTT
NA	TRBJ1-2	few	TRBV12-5	CASGSPPNYGYTF	TGTGCTAGTGGCTCCCCACCTAACTATGGCTACACCTTC
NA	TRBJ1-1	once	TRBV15	CATSRGRGTEAFF	TGTGCCACCAGCAGGGGGCGCGGCACTGAAGCTTTCTTT
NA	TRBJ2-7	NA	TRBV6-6	CASSYQIGYEQYF	TGTGCCAGCAGTTATCAAATTGGCTACGAGCAGTACTTC
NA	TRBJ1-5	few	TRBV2	CASSSSTPDQPQHF	TGTGCCAGCAGTTCCTCTACACCGGACCAGCCCCAGCATTTT
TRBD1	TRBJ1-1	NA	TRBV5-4	CASSLTGGNTEAFF	TGTGCCAGCAGCTTGACAGGGGGGAACACTGAAGCTTTCTTT
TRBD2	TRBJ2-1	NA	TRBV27	CASSSLLAGARGGRFEQFF	TGTGCCAGCAGTTCCCTACTAGCGGGAGCGAGGGGAGGGCGATTTGAGCAGTTCTTC
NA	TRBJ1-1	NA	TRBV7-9	CASSLGEGPGAFF	TGTGCCAGCAGCTTAGGTGAGGGGCCAGGAGCTTTCTTT
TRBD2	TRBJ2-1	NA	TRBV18	CASSPTGGSYNEQFF	TGTGCCAGCTCACCCACGGGGGGCTCCTACAATGAGCAGTTCTTC
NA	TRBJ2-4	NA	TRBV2	CASSQFPGRGELAKNIQYF	TGTGCCAGCAGTCAATTCCCGGGACGCGGGGAGCTAGCCAAAAACATTCAGTACTTC
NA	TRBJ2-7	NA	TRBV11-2	CASTKIEAGGKQYF	TGTGCCAGCACCAAAATTGAAGCCGGAGGGAAGCAGTACTTC
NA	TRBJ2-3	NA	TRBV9	CASSGPHGADTQYF	TGTGCCAGCAGCGGACCCCACGGGGCGGATACGCAGTATTTT
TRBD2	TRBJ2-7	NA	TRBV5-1	CASSLTSGSHEQYF	TGCGCCAGCAGCTTAACTAGCGGGAGTCACGAGCAGTACTTC
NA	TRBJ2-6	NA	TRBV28	CASSPRKGTWDGANVLTF	TGTGCCAGCAGTCCCCGTAAAGGGACCTGGGATGGGGCCAACGTCCTGACTTTC
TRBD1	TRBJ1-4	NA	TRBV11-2	CASSLGDRGRANEKLFF	TGTGCCAGCAGCTTAGGCGACAGGGGGCGGGCTAATGAAAAACTGTTTTTT
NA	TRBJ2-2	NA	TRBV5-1	CASCLDRPTGELFF	TGCGCCAGCTGTTTGGACAGACCCACCGGGGAGCTGTTTTTT
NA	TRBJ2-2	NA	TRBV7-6	CASSQTGTYTGELFF	TGTGCCAGCTCCCAGACCGGGACATACACCGGGGAGCTGTTTTTT
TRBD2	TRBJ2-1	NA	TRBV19	CASSLKREGRGNSRSYNEQFF	TGTGCCAGTAGTCTCAAGCGGGAGGGCCGAGGTAATAGTAGGTCCTACAATGAGCAGTTCTTC
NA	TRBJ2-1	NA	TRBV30	CAWEGTSSSYNEQFF	TGTGCCTGGGAGGGGACGAGTAGCTCCTACAATGAGCAGTTCTTC
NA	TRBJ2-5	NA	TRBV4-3	CASSQEISYYQETQYF	TGCGCCAGCAGCCAAGAAATTTCGTACTACCAAGAGACCCAGTACTTC
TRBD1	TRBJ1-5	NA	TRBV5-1	CASRTGPDQPQHF	TGCGCCTCTAGGACAGGCCCTGATCAGCCCCAGCATTTT